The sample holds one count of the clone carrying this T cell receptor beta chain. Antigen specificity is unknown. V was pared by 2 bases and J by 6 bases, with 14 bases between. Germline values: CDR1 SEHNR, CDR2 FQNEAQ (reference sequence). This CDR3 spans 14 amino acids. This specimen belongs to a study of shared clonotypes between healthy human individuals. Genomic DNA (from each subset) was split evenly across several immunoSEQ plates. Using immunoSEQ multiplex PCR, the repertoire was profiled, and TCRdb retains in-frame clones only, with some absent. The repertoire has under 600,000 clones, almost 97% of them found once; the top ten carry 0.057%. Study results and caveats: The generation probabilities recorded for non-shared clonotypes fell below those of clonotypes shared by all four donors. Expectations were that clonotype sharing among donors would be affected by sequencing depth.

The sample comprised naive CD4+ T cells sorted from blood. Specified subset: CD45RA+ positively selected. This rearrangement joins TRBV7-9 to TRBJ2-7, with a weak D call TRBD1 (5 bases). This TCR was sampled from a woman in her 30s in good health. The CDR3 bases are TGTGCCAGCAGCTTATCAGGGTTTAGGGCCGAGCAGTACTTC. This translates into CASSLSGFRAEQYF.